This T cell receptor beta chain was captured in a study of early T cells in non-severe SARS-CoV-2 infection. Individual cDNA molecules each received unique molecular identifiers attached to them. TCRdb re-derived calls from the 5' RACE reads in MiXCR, one entry per CDR3 protein. The table has 45,000 to 75,000 distinct CDR3 sequences, around 6% seen once. The germline CDR1 and CDR2 sequences are SGHDT and YYEEEE. The CDR3 has 13 residues. The V end lost 2 bases, the J end lost 8 bases, and 13 bases lay between the germline ends. This clonotype appeared a few times. This clonotype was sampled from an adult who was a healthcare worker with PCR-confirmed SARS-CoV-2 infection or an uninfected control (not recorded which). This chain joins TRBV5-6 and TRBJ1-2, with D hard to call. The specimen sequenced was whole blood. CDR3 protein: CASSFRPVEGYTF. The CDR3 DNA reads as TGTGCCAGCAGCTTTCGGCCGGTCGAAGGCTACACCTTC.